This T cell receptor beta chain was recovered during a study of identical twins. Study-level results: Out-of-frame alpha sequences common to twins were enriched for low generation probability. Without tracking the same donors, conclusions rested on cross-sectional statistical analysis.

As for this clonotype: Its antigen is currently unknown.

MiXCR was run by TCRdb on the 5' RACE reads, yielding one entry per CDR3 protein. The sample shows 510,000 or so distinct CDR3 sequences, roughly 15% of them seen only once. These data also formed part of another study, on yellow fever vaccine responses in identical twins.

Sequences were obtained from CD4+ T cells sorted from blood. This TCR was recovered from a woman between 18 and 29 years old in good health.

CDR3 nucleotide sequence: TGTGCCAGCAGGCCTACAGGTTACGGGGAGCTGTTTTTT. This codes for CASRPTGYGELFF. The gene calls are TRBV7-8 and TRBJ2-2; D possibly corresponds to TRBD1 (5 bases). V was shortened by 6 bases and J by 7 bases, with 12 bases between the two germline ends. CDR1 and CDR2 from the germline V gene are SGHVS and FQNEAQ. This CDR3 has 13 amino acids.